The present entry profiles one T cell receptor beta chain with its context. After extraction with the RNeasy kit, roughly 0.45 to 1 ug of the RNA was reverse transcribed using random hexamers. TCRdb re-derived calls from the immunoSEQ multiplex PCR reads in MiXCR, one entry per CDR3 protein. Among 300,000 to 350,000 distinct CDR3 sequences listed, 92% were seen once. This entry belongs to a study of CD8 T cells in Susac syndrome. The germline V gene encodes CDR1 DFQATT and CDR2 SNEGSKA (reference sequence). The CDR3 is 12 amino acids. Trimming left V 5 bases short and J 0 bases short, with 7 bases between.

This TCR was recovered from a human donor with multiple sclerosis. The chain couples TRBV20-1 to TRBJ1-1; D remains unclear. Sequencing used CD4+ T cells from PBMCs. The CDR3 coding sequence is TGCAGTGCTGCGACTGTGAACACTGAAGCTTTCTTT. Translated: CSAATVNTEAFF.